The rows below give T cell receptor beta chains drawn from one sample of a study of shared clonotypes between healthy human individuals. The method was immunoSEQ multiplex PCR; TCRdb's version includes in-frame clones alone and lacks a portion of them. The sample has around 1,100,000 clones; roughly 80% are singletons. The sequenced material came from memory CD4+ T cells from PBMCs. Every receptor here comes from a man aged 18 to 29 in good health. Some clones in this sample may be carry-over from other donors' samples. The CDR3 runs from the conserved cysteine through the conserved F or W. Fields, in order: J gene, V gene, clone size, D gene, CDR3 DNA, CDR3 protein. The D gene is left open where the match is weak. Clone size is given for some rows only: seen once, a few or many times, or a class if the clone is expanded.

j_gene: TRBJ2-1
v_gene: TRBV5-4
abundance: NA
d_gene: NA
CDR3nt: TGTGCCAGCAGCACCCGGGACACCTCCAATGAGCAGTTCTTC
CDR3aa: CASSTRDTSNEQFF

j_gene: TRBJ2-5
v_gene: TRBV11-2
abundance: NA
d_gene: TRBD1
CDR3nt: TGTGCCAGCAGCTCCTGGACAGGGGTCCAAGAGACCCAGTACTTC
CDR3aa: CASSSWTGVQETQYF

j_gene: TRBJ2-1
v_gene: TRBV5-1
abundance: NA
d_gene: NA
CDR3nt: TGCGCCAGCAGTGCCCAAGCTACGAGCTCCTACAATGAGCAGTTCTTC
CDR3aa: CASSAQATSSYNEQFF

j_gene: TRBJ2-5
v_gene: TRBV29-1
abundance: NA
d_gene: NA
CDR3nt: TGCAGCGTTGGATATCGGGGAGAGACCCAGTACTTC
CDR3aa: CSVGYRGETQYF

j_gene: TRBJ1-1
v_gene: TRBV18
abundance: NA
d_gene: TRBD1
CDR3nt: TGTGCCAGCTCACCGCGGGACAGGGCGGGCGAAGCTTTCTTT
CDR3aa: CASSPRDRAGEAFF

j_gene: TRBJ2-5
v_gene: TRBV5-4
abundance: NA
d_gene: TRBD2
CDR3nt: TGTGCCAGCAGCCGTTCGACTAGCCGTGAAGAGACCCAGTACTTC
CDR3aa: CASSRSTSREETQYF

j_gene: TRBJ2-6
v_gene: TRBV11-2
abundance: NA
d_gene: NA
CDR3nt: TGTGCCAGCAGCTTAGATCCCAGCGTTTATAGGGCCAACGTCCTGACTTTC
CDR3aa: CASSLDPSVYRANVLTF

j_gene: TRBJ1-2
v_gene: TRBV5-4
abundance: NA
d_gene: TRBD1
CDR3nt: TGTGCCAGCAGCTTGGCCAGACAGGGGTCGAGCTATGGCTACACCTTC
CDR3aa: CASSLARQGSSYGYTF

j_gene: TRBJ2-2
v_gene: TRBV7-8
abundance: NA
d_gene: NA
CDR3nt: TGTGCCAGCAGCTTAGTGCCTAACACCGGGGAGCTGTTTTTT
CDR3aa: CASSLVPNTGELFF

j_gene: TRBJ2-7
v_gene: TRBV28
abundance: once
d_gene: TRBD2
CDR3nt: TGTGCCAGCACCCGGGGGGGAAGCTCCTACGAGCAGTACTTC
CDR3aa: CASTRGGSSYEQYF

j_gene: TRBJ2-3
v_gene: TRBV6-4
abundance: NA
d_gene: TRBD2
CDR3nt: TGTGCCAGCAGTTTTAGCGGGAGACGCACAGATACGCAGTATTTT
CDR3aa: CASSFSGRRTDTQYF

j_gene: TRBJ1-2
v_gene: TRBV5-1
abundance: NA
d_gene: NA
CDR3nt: TGCGCCAGCAGTAGGAGGGACGGATCTAACTATGGCTACACCTTC
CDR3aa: CASSRRDGSNYGYTF

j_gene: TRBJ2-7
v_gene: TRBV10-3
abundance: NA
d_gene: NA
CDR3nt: TGTGCCATCAGTGAGTCATCGGCCCAGTACTTC
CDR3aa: CAISESSAQYF

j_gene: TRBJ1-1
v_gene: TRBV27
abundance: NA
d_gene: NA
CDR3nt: TGTGCCAGCAGTCCACGACAGGCGGCGGTCACTGAAGCTTTCTTT
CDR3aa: CASSPRQAAVTEAFF

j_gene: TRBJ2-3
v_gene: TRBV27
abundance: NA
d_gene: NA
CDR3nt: TGTGCCAGCAGTTCGACCCCCAGCGTCGTCGATACGCAGTATTTT
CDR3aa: CASSSTPSVVDTQYF

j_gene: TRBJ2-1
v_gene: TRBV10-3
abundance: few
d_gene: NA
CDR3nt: TGTGCCATCAGGGACAGCTACAATGAGCAGTTCTTC
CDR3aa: CAIRDSYNEQFF

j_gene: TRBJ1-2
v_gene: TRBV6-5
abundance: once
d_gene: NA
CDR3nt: TGTGCCAGCAGGTTAGACAGTGCCGCCTATGGCTACACCTTC
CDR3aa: CASRLDSAAYGYTF

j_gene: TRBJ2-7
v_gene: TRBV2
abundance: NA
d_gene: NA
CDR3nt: TGTGCCAGCACGCTAGCGCCCAGAAGCGAGCAGTACTTC
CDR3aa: CASTLAPRSEQYF

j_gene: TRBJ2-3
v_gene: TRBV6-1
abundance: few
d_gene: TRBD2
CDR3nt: TGTGCCAGCAGTGAAGTTCCTAGCGGGTTCACAGATACGCAGTATTTT
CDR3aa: CASSEVPSGFTDTQYF

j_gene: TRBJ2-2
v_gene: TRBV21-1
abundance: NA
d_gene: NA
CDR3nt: TGTGCCAGCAGCAAAGGGCCCAGGGGGACCGGGGAGCTGTTTTTT
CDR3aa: CASSKGPRGTGELFF

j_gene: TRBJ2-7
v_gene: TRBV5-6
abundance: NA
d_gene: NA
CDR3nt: TGTGCCAGCAGCTTGGGGGCGGGGTCTTACTACGAGCAGTACTTC
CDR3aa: CASSLGAGSYYEQYF

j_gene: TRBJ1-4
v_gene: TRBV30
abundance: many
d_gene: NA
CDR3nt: TGTGCCTGGAACCCACCGGGACTTAATGAAAAACTGTTTTTT
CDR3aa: CAWNPPGLNEKLFF

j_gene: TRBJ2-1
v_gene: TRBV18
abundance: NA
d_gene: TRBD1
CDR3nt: TGTGCCAGCTCACCAGGACAGGGACCCTACAATGAGCAGTTCTTC
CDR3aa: CASSPGQGPYNEQFF

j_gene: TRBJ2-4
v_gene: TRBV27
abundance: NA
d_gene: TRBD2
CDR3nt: TGTGCCAGCCGCCTAGCGGGAGGCAAAAACATTCAGTACTTC
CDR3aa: CASRLAGGKNIQYF